Each of the 3 T cell receptor beta chains below was sequenced from the same sample in a study of T cell repertoires in cytomegalovirus infection. TCRdb ran MiXCR on the reads and lists one entry per CDR3 protein. The profile covers a few hundred thousand distinct CDR3 sequences, with 22% appearing a single time and roughly a fifth taken by the ten largest. These receptors' targets are unknown. The sequenced sample was cultured PBMCs, obtained from culture after CMV antigen stimulation. The receptors were sampled from a human donor in good health (CMV status not recorded). Some clones in this sample may be carry-over from other donors' samples.

This clonotype has a handful of counts. The chain combines TRBV19 with TRBJ2-1, with 11 bases lining up with TRBD2. Germline CDR1 and CDR2: LNHDA and SQIVND (reference sequence). The CDR3 spans 16 residues. Germline trimming cut 3 bases from V and 5 bases from J; bases unmatched to any gene: 6. CDR3 nucleotides: TGTGCCAGTAGTATGGTTGGGACTAGCGGTAACAATGAGCAGTTCTTC. It translates to CASSMVGTSGNNEQFF.

The J gene is TRBJ2-7, the V gene TRBV10-3; D is undetermined. Germline assignment: CDR1 ENHRY and CDR2 SYGVKD. V lost 0 bases and J lost 8, with 11 bases in between. The CDR3 extends over 13 amino acids. This chain's CDR3 is CAISESMAVKQYV. The DNA for the CDR3 is TGTGCCATCAGTGAGTCGATGGCAGTCAAGCAGTACGTC.

This clonotype has only a few counts. The genes are TRBV9 and TRBJ2-2; D unclear. Looked up from germline, CDR1 is SGDLS and CDR2 is YYNGEE. Trimming shortened V by 4 bases and J by 3 bases, and 10 bases separated the two germline ends. CDR3 length: 14 amino acids. For the CDR3, the DNA is TGTGCCAGCAGCATGGACGGATACACCGGGGAGCTGTTTTTT. Protein product: CASSMDGYTGELFF.